These 14 T cell receptor beta chains share one sample of origin, sequenced in a study of cytomegalovirus exposure and HLA in healthy donors. The PCR ran on 60 Vbeta and 13 Jbeta primers. Libraries were prepared by immunoSEQ multiplex PCR; TCRdb keeps only in-frame clonotypes and omits some of them. This sample has about 35,000 clones, with 90% to 95% found just once. The sample comprised PBMCs. These receptors all come from a woman younger than 35 in good health and CMV-seronegative.

The chain joins TRBV30 to TRBJ2-7, with D possibly being TRBD2 (6 bases). Between the trimmed V and J ends, which lost 7 bases and 6 bases, there was a span of 19 bases. The CDR3 has 13 residues. The germline gives CDR1 GTSNPN, CDR2 SVGIG (reference sequence). The CDR3 is CAYHLGEAGEQYF. CDR3 in DNA: TGTGCCTACCATTTAGGGGAAGCGGGCGAGCAGTACTTC.

V is TRBV4-2 and J is TRBJ1-4, with a tentative D call TRBD1 (5 bases). CDR3 size: 16 residues. CDR1 and CDR2 from the germline V gene are LGHNA and YNFKEQ. Trimming took 4 bases from V and 0 from J, leaving 12 bases between them. CDR3 in amino acids: CASSRNQGATNEKLFF. For the CDR3, the DNA is TGTGCCAGCAGCCGGAATCAGGGTGCAACTAATGAAAAACTGTTTTTT.

The V gene is TRBV5-1, the J gene TRBJ2-1; D remains unclear. Trimming stripped 0 bases from V and 14 bases from J, with 12 bases between. CDR3 length: 12 residues. The germline gives CDR1 SGHRS, CDR2 YFSETQ. The CDR3 sequence: CASSLETKHKFF. CDR3 in DNA: TGCGCCAGCAGCTTGGAAACTAAGCATAAGTTCTTC.

This sequence joins TRBV18 and TRBJ2-2, with 7 bases fitting TRBD2. CDR3 length: 17 residues. Germline CDR1 is KGHSH and CDR2 is LQKENI. Trimming took 1 base from V and 1 from J; bases not matched to a gene: 6. CDR3 sequence: CASSPLPAGVNTGELFF. Written as DNA, the CDR3 is TGTGCCAGCTCACCACTCCCCGCGGGAGTGAACACCGGGGAGCTGTTTTTT.

The CDR3 sequence is CASSYSTGFRYNEQFF. The CDR3 region has the DNA TGTGCCAGCAGTTACTCGACGGGATTTAGGTACAATGAGCAGTTCTTC. The rearrangement links TRBV6-6 to TRBJ2-1; possibly TRBD2 for D (5 bases). The CDR3 runs 16 residues. Trimming pared 0 bases from V and 4 bases from J, leaving 13 bases between. Germline V gives CDR1 MNHNY, CDR2 SVGAGI (reference sequence).

The gene calls are TRBV27 and TRBJ1-1; no definite D call. V was cut by 0 bases and J by 0 bases, with 8 bases left in between. The CDR3 loop spans 15 amino acids. CDR1 and CDR2 from the germline V gene are MNHEY and SMNVEV (reference sequence). CDR3 region: CASSLSSTLNTEAFF. As DNA, the CDR3 is TGTGCCAGCAGTTTATCGAGTACCTTGAACACTGAAGCTTTCTTT.

The rearrangement joins TRBV25-1 to TRBJ2-7, with D maybe TRBD1 (6 bases). V lost 3 bases and J 1 base, leaving 10 bases between the germline ends. The CDR3 loop spans 14 amino acids. Germline CDR1 reads MGHDK; CDR2 reads SYGVNS. CDR3 DNA sequence: TGTGCCAGCAGTGAGGGGACATTTTCCTACGAGCAGTACTTC. This gives the protein CASSEGTFSYEQYF.

The CDR3 region is CASSLSTAGPKSYEQYF. CDR3 coding DNA: TGTGCCAGCAGCTTGTCGACGGCAGGCCCAAAGTCCTACGAGCAGTACTTC. The chain couples TRBV5-4 to TRBJ2-7; D not certain. Trimming stripped 1 base from V and 1 base from J, with 18 bases between. CDR3 length: 17 amino acids. The germline CDR1 and CDR2 sequences are SGHNT and YYREEE (reference sequence).

The gene calls are TRBV5-1 and TRBJ2-2, with 8 nucleotides matching TRBD1. The CDR3 totals 16 residues. Trimming took 3 bases from V and 1 from J; bases not matched to a gene: 5. Per germline, CDR1 SGHRS and CDR2 YFSETQ. The chain's CDR3 is CASSSSGQGNTGELFF. As DNA, the CDR3 is TGCGCCAGCAGCTCGAGCGGACAGGGGAACACCGGGGAGCTGTTTTTT. Combining the CDR3 with reference TRBV5-1 and TRBJ2-2 gives the whole variable domain KAGVTQTPRYLIKTRGQQVTLSCSPISGHRSVSWYQQTPGQGLQFLFEYFSETQRNKGNFPGRFSGRQFSNSRSEMNVSTLELGDSALYLCASSSSGQGNTGELFFGEGSRLTVL.

This sequence joins TRBV7-2 and TRBJ1-5; TRBD1 is a possible D gene (6 bases). The V end was cut by 0 bases, the J end by 3 bases, with 12 bases between. The germline gives CDR1 SGHTA, CDR2 FQGNSA. There are 16 residues in the CDR3. CDR3 in amino acids: CASSLAGGYNNQPQHF. The CDR3 region has the DNA TGTGCCAGCAGCTTAGCTGGGGGCTACAACAATCAGCCCCAGCATTTT.

The J gene is TRBJ2-1, the V gene TRBV6-4, with TRBD1 matching 12 bases. The germline V gene encodes CDR1 MRHNA and CDR2 SNTAGT. This CDR3 has 15 amino acids. Unmatched junction bases numbered 2, after V lost 2 bases and J lost 6 bases. The CDR3: CASSDGTGGGNEQFF. CDR3 nucleotide sequence: TGTGCCAGCAGTGACGGGACAGGGGGCGGCAATGAGCAGTTCTTC.

The chain uses TRBV7-9 and TRBJ1-1; no clear D gene. There are 13 residues in the CDR3. Germline V lookup: CDR1 SEHNR, CDR2 FQNEAQ (reference sequence). V was cut by 3 bases and J by 2 bases, with 7 bases left in between. CDR3 nucleotide sequence: TGTGCCAGCAGCTTCGGGATTAACACTGAAGCTTTCTTT. This encodes CASSFGINTEAFF.

This sequence joins TRBV19 and TRBJ2-1; TRBD2 matches at 10 bases. With 3 bases clipped from V and 6 bases from J, the junction kept 11 bases outside the gene matches. The CDR3 consists of 17 residues. The germline V gene encodes CDR1 LNHDA and CDR2 SQIVND (reference sequence). CDR3 residues: CASSMELAGRGGNEQFF. The CDR3 coding sequence is TGTGCCAGTAGTATGGAACTAGCGGGAAGGGGAGGCAATGAGCAGTTCTTC.

This chain joins TRBV5-1 and TRBJ2-6; D is possibly TRBD2 (5 bases). Trimming left V 5 bases short and J 1 base short, with 7 bases between. Germline values: CDR1 SGHRS, CDR2 YFSETQ. This CDR3 has 14 amino acids. The CDR3 bases are TGCGCCAGCAGTGGAGGTTCTGGGGCCAACGTCCTGACTTTC. The encoded protein is CASSGGSGANVLTF.